Below, one T cell receptor (beta chain) is given with its context. Clones were sequenced by immunoSEQ multiplex PCR, and TCRdb holds only the in-frame ones, with some missing. Of some 18,000 clones in the sample, about 81% were seen once. This entry is derived from a study of PD-1 blockade in classical Hodgkin lymphoma. This CDR3 is 15 amino acids long. V gave up 4 bases and J gave up 6 bases; unmatched junction bases: 11. Germline V CDR1 and CDR2: MNHEY, SVGAGI. Relapse after autologous stem cell transplantation occurred in every patient, and brentuximab vedotin exposure varied. The source is a human donor with classical Hodgkin lymphoma. J is TRBJ1-2 and V is TRBV6-5; 7 bases map to TRBD1. Sequences were derived from peripheral blood mononuclear cells (PBMCs), sampled before the second cycle of nivolumab. The CDR3 spells CASSLQGGARDGYTF. The DNA of the CDR3 is TGTGCCAGCAGTTTGCAGGGGGGGGCGCGTGATGGCTACACCTTC.